Ten or more counts support the clone carrying this T cell receptor (beta chain). These data come from a study of blood T cell repertoires in COVID-19. At the level of the study: Sites across the United States, Italy and Spain contributed samples from acute and convalescent COVID-19. Sources were T cells, B-cell-depleted T cells, or PBMCs; the material itself was cDNA or gDNA.

In the study's own analysis: Nucleated cell number was recorded as an estimate derived from reference gene primer amplification. Assay: immunoSEQ multiplex PCR; the TCRdb copy retains only in-frame clones and omits some. V, J and clone size are taken as reported in that table, and D and trimming were inferred from the DNA itself. This table has tens of thousands of clones, approximately 81% appearing once. This TCR was sampled from a man older than 75 with acute or convalescent COVID-19. The specimen was peripheral blood.

CDR3 bases: TGTGCCAGCAGCTCAGATAGCAATCAGCCCCAGCATTTT. This encodes CASSSDSNQPQHF. The rearrangement uses TRBV7-8 and TRBJ1-5, with D uncertain. Germline V CDR1 and CDR2: SGHVS, FQNEAQ. V was pared by 4 bases and J by 0 bases, with 4 bases between. The length of the CDR3 is 13 residues.